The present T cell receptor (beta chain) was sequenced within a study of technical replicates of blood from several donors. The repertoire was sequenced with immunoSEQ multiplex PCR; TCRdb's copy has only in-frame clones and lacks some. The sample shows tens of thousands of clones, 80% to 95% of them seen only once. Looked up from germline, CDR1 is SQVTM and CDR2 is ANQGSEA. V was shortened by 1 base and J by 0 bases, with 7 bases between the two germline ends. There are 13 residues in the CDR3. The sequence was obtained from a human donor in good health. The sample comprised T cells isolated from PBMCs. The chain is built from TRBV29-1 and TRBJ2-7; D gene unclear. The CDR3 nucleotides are TGCAGCGTTGAAGCAGGCAGCTCCTACGAGCAGTACTTC. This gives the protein CSVEAGSSYEQYF.